The present TCR beta chain was sequenced within a study of regulatory T cells in long-lasting Graves disease. General study points: Persistent disease was associated with favored TRBV28 usage and with favored use of TRBJ1-2 and TRBJ2-5.

CDR3 regions were amplified by Arm-PCR using iRepertoire HTBI primers to build TCR beta libraries. TCRdb used MiXCR to reprocess the multiplex PCR reads, holding one entry per CDR3 protein. The profile covers hundreds of thousands of distinct CDR3 sequences, with 15% to 18% appearing a single time and 22% taken by the ten largest. CDR1 is DFQATT, CDR2 SNEGSKA, per germline (reference sequence). CDR3 size: 15 residues. J gave up 4 bases and V 5 bases, and 10 bases lay outside the gene matches. Time point reported: newly diagnosed GD, antithyroid drugs for less than 3 months. Isolated PBMC RNA provided the starting material for the TCR library. Recruitment took place at an endocrinology department in Xi'an, China. This clonotype was counted at least ten times. Its antigen is currently unknown.

Sequencing was performed on peripheral blood mononuclear cells (PBMCs), taken at new diagnosis, from a patient treated with antithyroid drugs. This sequence was found in a female donor with Graves disease. This chain uses TRBV20-1 with TRBJ2-3; TRBD2 aligns across 9 bases. CDR3 sequence reads: CSADLLAGVADTQYF. The CDR3, as DNA: TGCAGTGCTGACCTTTTAGCGGGGGTGGCAGATACGCAGTATTTT.